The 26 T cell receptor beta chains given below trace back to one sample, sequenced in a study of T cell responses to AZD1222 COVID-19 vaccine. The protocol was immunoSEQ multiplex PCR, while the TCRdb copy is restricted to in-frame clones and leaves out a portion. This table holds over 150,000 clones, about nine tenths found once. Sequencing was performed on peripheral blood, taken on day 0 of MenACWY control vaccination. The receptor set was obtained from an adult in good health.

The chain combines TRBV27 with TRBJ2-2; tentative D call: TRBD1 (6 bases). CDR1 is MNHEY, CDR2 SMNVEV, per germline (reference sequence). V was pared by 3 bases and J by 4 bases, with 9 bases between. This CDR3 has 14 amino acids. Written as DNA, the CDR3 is TGTGCCAGCAGTTTTAACAGGGTCACCGGGGAGCTGTTTTTT. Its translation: CASSFNRVTGELFF.

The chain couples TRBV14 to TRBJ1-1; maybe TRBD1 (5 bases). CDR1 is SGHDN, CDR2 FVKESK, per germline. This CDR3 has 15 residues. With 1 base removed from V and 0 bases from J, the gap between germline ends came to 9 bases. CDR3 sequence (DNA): TGTGCCAGCAGCCAAGTCGGGGGGGTGAACACTGAAGCTTTCTTT. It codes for CASSQVGGVNTEAFF.

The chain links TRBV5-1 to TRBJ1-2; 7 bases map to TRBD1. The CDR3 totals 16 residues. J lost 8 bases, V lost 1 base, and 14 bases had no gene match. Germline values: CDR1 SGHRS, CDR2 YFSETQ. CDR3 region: CASSLTSRTGRGGYTF. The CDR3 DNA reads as TGCGCCAGCAGCTTGACATCCAGGACAGGACGAGGAGGCTACACCTTC.

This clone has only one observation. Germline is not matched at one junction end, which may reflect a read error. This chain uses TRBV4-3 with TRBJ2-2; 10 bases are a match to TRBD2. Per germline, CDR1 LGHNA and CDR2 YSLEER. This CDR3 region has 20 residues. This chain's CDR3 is CASSQDSGPFSGRATRELFF. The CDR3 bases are TGCGCCAGCAGCCAAGATTCTGGTCCTTTCAGCGGGAGGGCCACCCGGGAGCTGTTTTTT.

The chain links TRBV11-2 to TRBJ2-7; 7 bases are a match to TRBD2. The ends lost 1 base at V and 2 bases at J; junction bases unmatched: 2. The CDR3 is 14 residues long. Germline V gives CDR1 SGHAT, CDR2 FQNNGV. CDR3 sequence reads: CASSLGLAAYEQYV. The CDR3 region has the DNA TGTGCCAGCAGCTTAGGGCTAGCGGCCTACGAGCAGTACGTC.

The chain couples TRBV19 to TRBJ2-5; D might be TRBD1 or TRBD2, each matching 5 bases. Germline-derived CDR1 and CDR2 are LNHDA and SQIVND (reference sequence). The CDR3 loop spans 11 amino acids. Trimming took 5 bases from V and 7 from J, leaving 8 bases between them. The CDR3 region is CASSFGATQYF. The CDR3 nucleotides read TGTGCCAGTAGTTTCGGGGCGACCCAGTACTTC.

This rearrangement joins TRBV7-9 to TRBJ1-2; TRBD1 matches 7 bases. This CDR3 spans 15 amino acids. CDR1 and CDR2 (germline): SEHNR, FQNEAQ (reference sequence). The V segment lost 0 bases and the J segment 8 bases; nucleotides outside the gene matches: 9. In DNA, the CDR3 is TGTGCCAGCAGCTTAGCGGAGGGGGCAACGTCAGGCTACACCTTC. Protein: CASSLAEGATSGYTF.

CDR3 loop: CASSLNSARAYNEQFF. DNA for the CDR3: TGTGCCAGCAGCTTAAACTCGGCACGGGCCTACAATGAGCAGTTCTTC. The chain recombines TRBV7-3 with TRBJ2-1, with D hard to call. V lost 1 base to trimming and J lost 2 bases, with 12 bases between them. The CDR3 contains 16 residues. CDR1 is SGHTA and CDR2 is FQGTGA in the germline V gene.

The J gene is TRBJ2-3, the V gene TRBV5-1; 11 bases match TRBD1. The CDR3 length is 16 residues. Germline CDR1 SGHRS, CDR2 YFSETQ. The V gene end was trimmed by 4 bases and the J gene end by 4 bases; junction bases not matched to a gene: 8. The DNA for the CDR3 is TGCGCCAGCAGCCCCTCGGGACAGGGGGGGTCAGATACGCAGTATTTT. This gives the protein CASSPSGQGGSDTQYF.

In DNA, the CDR3 is TGTGCCAGCAGGCAGGGTTCCGGCTATGGCTACACCTTC. The encoded protein is CASRQGSGYGYTF. This chain uses TRBV3-1 (or the pseudogene TRBV3-2) with TRBJ1-2; perhaps TRBD1 as D (5 bases). Looked up from germline, CDR1 is LGHDT and CDR2 is YNNKEL (reference sequence). Between the trimmed V and J ends, which lost 6 bases and 4 bases, there was a span of 12 bases. The CDR3 contains 13 residues.

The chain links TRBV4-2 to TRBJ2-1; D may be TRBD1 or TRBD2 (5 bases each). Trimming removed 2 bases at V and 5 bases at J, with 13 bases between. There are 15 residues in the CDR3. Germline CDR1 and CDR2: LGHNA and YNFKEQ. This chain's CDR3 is CASSQQSGTNNEQFF. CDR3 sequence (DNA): TGTGCCAGCAGCCAACAGTCTGGGACCAACAATGAGCAGTTCTTC.

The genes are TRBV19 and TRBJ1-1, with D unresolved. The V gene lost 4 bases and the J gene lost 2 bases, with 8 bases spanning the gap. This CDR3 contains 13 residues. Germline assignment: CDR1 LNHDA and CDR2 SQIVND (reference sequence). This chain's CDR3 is CASSTRVNTEAFF. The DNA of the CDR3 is TGTGCCAGTAGTACTAGGGTAAACACTGAAGCTTTCTTT.

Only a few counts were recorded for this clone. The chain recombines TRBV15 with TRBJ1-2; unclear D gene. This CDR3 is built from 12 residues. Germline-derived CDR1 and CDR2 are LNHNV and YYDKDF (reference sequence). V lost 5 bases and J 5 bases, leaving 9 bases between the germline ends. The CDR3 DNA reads TGTGCCACCAGCTCCCTGTCGTATGGCTACACCTTC. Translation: CATSSLSYGYTF. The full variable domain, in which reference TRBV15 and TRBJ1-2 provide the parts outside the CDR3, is DAMVIQNPRYQVTQFGKPVTLSCSQTLNHNVMYWYQQKSSQAPKLLFHYYDKDFNNEADTPDNFQSRRPNTSFCFLDIRSPGLGDTAMYLCATSSLSYGYTFGSGTRLTVV.

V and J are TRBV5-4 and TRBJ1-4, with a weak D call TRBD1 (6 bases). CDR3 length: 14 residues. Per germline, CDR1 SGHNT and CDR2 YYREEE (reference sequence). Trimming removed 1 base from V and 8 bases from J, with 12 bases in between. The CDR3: CASSLNRAGEKLFF. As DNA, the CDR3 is TGTGCCAGCAGCTTGAACAGGGCTGGGGAAAAACTGTTTTTT.

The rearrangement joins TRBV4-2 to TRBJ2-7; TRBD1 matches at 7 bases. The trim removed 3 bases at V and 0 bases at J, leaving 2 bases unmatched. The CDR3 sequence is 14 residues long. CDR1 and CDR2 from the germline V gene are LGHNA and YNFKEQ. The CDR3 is CASSQDRSSYEQYF. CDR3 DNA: TGTGCCAGCAGCCAGGACAGGAGCTCCTACGAGCAGTACTTC.

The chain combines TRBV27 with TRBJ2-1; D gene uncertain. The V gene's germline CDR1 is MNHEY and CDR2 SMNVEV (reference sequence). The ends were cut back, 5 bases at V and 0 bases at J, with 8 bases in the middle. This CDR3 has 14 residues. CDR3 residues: CASSGRASYNEQFF. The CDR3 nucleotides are TGTGCCAGCAGTGGCCGCGCCTCCTACAATGAGCAGTTCTTC.

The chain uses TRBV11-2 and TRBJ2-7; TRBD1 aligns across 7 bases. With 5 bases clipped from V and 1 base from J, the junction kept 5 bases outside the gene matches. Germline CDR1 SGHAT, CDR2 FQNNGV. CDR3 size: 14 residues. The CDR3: CASSLMGQSYEQYF. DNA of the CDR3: TGTGCCAGCAGCCTTATGGGACAGTCCTACGAGCAGTACTTC.

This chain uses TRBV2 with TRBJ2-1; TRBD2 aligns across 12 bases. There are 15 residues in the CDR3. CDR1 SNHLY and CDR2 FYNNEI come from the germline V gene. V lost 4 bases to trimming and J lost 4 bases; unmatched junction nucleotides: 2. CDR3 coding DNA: TGTGCCAGCAGTGGGGGGACTAGCGGGTACAATGAGCAGTTCTTC. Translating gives CASSGGTSGYNEQFF.

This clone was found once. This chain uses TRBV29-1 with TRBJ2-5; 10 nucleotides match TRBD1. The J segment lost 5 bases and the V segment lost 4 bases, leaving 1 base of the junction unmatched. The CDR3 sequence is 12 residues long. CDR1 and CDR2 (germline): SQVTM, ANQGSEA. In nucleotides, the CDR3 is TGCAGCGTTGGACAGGGGGCCGAGACCCAGTACTTC. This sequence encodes CSVGQGAETQYF.

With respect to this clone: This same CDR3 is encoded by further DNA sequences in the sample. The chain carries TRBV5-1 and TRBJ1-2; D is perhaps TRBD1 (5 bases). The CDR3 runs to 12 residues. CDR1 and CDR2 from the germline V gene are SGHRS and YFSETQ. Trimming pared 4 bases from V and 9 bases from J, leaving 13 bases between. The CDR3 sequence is CASSPGQGRYTF. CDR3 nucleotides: TGCGCCAGCAGCCCGGGGCAGGGCCGCTACACCTTC.

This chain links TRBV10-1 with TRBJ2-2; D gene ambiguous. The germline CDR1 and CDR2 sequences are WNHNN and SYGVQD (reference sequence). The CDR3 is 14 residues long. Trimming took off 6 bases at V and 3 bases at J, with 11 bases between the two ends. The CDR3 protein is CASSAILHTGELFF. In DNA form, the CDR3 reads TGCGCCAGCAGCGCGATCCTTCACACCGGGGAGCTGTTTTTT.

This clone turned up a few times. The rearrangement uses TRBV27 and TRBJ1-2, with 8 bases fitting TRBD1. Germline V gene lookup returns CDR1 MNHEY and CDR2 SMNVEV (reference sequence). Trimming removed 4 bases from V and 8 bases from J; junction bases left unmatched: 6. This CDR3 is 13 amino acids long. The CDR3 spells CASSSRQGSGYTF. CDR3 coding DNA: TGTGCCAGCAGTTCCCGACAGGGGAGCGGCTACACCTTC.

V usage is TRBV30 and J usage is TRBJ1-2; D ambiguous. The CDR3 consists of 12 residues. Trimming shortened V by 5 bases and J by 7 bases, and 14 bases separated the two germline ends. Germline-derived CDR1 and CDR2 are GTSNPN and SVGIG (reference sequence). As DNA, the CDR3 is TGTGCCTGGTTCCCAGGTTCCATTGGCTACACCTTC. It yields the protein CAWFPGSIGYTF.

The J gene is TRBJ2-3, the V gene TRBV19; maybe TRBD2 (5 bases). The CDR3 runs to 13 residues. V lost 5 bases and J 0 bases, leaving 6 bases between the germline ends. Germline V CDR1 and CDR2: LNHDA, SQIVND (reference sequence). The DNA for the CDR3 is TGTGCCAGTAGTGCGGGCAGCACAGATACGCAGTATTTT. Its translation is CASSAGSTDTQYF.

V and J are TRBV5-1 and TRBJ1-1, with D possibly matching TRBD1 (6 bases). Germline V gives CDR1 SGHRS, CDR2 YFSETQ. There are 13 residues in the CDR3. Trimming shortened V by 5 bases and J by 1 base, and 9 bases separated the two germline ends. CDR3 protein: CASSSQGNTEAFF. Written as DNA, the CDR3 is TGCGCCAGCAGTTCACAGGGGAACACTGAAGCTTTCTTT.

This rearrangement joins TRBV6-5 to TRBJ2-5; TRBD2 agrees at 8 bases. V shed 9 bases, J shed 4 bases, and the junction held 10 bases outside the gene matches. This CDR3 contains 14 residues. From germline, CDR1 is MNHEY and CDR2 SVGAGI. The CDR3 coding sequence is TGTGCCAGTTGCGTCGGGGGGGAAGGAGAGACCCAGTACTTC. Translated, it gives CASCVGGEGETQYF.